The entry that follows covers one TCR beta chain sequence. What it binds is not known. Before the COVID-19 pandemic, during about 2010-2018, CD4+ T cells were taken from unexposed donors. The cells were cultured for less than twelve days before CD4+ T cells were isolated. Only in-frame clones appear in the TCRdb table, and some are missing; sequencing was by immunoSEQ multiplex PCR. This sample has more than 20,000 clones, with 60% to 75% found just once. This specimen comes from a study of CD4 T cells in relation to SARS-CoV-2 and coronaviruses. Overall study: After around 10 days of antigen culture, PBMC TCR beta CDR3s were sequenced. General study points: In approximately 70% of donors, memory CD4+ clonotypes crossrecognized SARS-CoV-2 and at least one common cold coronavirus spike.

V lost 4 bases and J 5 bases, leaving 13 bases between the germline ends. The CDR3 has 13 amino acids. Germline CDR1 SGDLS, CDR2 YYNGEE. The chain combines TRBV9 with TRBJ2-7; D is perhaps TRBD1 (5 bases). Specimen: CD4+ T cells from PBMCs, cultured in vitro. The receptor was derived from a human donor in good health. CDR3 residues: CASSPQGTHEQYF. The CDR3 DNA reads TGTGCCAGCAGCCCCCAGGGAACCCACGAGCAGTACTTC.